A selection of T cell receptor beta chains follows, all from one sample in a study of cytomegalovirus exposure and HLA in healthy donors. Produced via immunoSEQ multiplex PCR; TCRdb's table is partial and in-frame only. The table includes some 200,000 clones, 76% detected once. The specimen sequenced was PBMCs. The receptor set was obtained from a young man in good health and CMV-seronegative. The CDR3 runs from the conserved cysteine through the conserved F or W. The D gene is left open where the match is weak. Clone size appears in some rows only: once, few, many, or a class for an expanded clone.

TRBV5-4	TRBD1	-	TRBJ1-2	TGTGCCAGCAGCTTTCCAGGGACAGATGGCTACACCTTC	CASSFPGTDGYTF
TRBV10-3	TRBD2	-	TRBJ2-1	TGTGCCGCCGCGGGGCTAGCGGGAGTACCCTACAATGAGCAGTTCTTC	CAAAGLAGVPYNEQFF
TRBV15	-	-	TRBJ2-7	TGTGCCACCAGCAGAGATAACGGGGGCTCCTACGAGCAGTACTTC	CATSRDNGGSYEQYF
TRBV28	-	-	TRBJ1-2	TGTGCCAGCAGTTTATTGTTAGGGGCGCTGTTGGGTGGCTACACCTTC	CASSLLLGALLGGYTF
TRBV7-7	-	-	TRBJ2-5	TGTGCTAGCAGCCCTAGGGAGACCCAGTACTTC	CASSPRETQYF
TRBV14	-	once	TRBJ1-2	TGTGCCAGCAAACCAAGATTCCGGGGGGCCGGCTATGGCTACACCTTC	CASKPRFRGAGYGYTF
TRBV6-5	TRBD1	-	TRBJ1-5	TGTGCCAGCAGTGCGTCAGGACAGGAACGGCAGCCCCAGCATTTT	CASSASGQERQPQHF
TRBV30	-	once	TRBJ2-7	TGTGCCTGGAGTGTACGAGGCCTAGTCTTATCCTACGAGCAGTACTTC	CAWSVRGLVLSYEQYF
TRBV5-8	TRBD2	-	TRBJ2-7	TGTGCCAGCAGCTTGTACCGGGTCCGGGAGGATGTAGACGAGCAGTACTTC	CASSLYRVREDVDEQYF
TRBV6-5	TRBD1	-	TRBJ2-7	TGTGCCAGCAGGAGGGACAGGGGGAACTACGAGCAGTACTTC	CASRRDRGNYEQYF
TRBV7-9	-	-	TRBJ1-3	TGTGCCAGCAGCTCCCTGAGCTCTGGAAACACCATATATTTT	CASSSLSSGNTIYF
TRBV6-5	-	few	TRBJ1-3	TGTGCCAGCAGTTACTCCGGACAGAGAACTGGAAACACCATATATTTT	CASSYSGQRTGNTIYF
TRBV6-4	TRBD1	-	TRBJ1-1	TGTGCCAGCAGTTCCTACAGGGGGAACACTGAAGCTTTCTTT	CASSSYRGNTEAFF
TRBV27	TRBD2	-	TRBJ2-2	TGTGCCAGCAGTTTAGGGACTAGCGGCACCGGGGAGCTGTTTTTT	CASSLGTSGTGELFF
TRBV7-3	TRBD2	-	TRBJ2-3	TGTGCCAGCAGCTTACTCGGGACTAGCGGGAGCACAGATACGCAGTATTTT	CASSLLGTSGSTDTQYF
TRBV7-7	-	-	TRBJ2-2	TGTGCTAGCAGCTCGCGGTCGGGTTCCGGGGAGCTGTTTTTT	CASSSRSGSGELFF
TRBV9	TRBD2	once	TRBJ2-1	TGTGCCAGCAGCGTAGGCCTAGCGGGAGGGCTGGAATACAATGAGCAGTTCTTC	CASSVGLAGGLEYNEQFF
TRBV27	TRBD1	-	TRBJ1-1	TGTGCCAGCAATTCTGGCGCACAGGGGACTGAAGCTTTCTTT	CASNSGAQGTEAFF
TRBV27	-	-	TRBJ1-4	TGTGCCAGCAAGCTACAGGCTAGGGCAGGTGAAAAACTGTTTTTT	CASKLQARAGEKLFF
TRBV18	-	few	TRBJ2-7	TGTGCCAGCTCTCCACCGAGCTCCTACGAGCAGTACTTC	CASSPPSSYEQYF
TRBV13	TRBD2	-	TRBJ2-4	TGTGCCAGCAGCTTAGTGGGACTAGCTCCCAGGAACATTCAGTACTTC	CASSLVGLAPRNIQYF
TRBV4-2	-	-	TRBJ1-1	TGTGCCAGCAGCCAAGAAGGGGGTGGGTCGGCTTTCTTT	CASSQEGGGSAFF
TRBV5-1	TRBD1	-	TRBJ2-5	TGCGCCAGCAGCTCGACAGGGGGAGGCCAAGAGACCCAGTACTTC	CASSSTGGGQETQYF
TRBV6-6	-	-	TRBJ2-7	TGTGCCAGCAGAAAACGGATGGAGGGCTACGAGCAGTACTTC	CASRKRMEGYEQYF
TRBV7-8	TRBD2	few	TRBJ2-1	TGTGCCAGCAGCCCCCGGTGGTTCAGCGGGAGAGGGCATGAGCAGTTCTTC	CASSPRWFSGRGHEQFF
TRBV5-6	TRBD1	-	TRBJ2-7	TGTGCCAGCAGCTTGGGGTGGACAGGGCTTTCCTACGAGCAGTACTTC	CASSLGWTGLSYEQYF
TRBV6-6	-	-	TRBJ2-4	TGTGCCAGCACCCTCCTAGCCAAAAACATTCAGTACTTC	CASTLLAKNIQYF
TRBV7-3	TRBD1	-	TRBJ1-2	TGTGCCAGCAGCTTAACAGGGGGCAGAGACTATGGCTACACCTTC	CASSLTGGRDYGYTF
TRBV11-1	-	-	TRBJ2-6	TGTGCCAGCAGCTCCACAGTATCTGGGGCCAACGTCCTGACTTTC	CASSSTVSGANVLTF
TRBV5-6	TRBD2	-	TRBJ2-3	TGTGCCAGCGGCTACGGGAGGCTCCCAGATACGCAGTATTTT	CASGYGRLPDTQYF
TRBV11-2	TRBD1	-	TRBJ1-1	TGTGCCAGCAGCCAACGGACAGGGCAAACTGAAGCTTTCTTT	CASSQRTGQTEAFF
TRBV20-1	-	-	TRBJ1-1	TGCAGTGCTAGGGGAGTAGCTGAAGCTTTCTTT	CSARGVAEAFF
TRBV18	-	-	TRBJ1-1	TGTGCCAGCTCCCGCCTCTTAACGGGGAACACTGAAGCTTTCTTT	CASSRLLTGNTEAFF
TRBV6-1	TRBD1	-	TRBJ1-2	TGTGCCAGCAGTGGCGGGACAGGGGGATACTATGGCTACACCTTC	CASSGGTGGYYGYTF
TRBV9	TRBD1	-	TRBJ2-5	TGTGCCAGCAGCGTGAGACAGGGGACGGGGGAGACCCAGTACTTC	CASSVRQGTGETQYF
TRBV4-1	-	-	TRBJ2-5	TGCGCCAGCAGCCAAGGGACTACCCCGGAGACCCAGTACTTC	CASSQGTTPETQYF
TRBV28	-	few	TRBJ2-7	TGTGCCAGCAGCCCCCCCTTGGCCGAGCAGTACTTC	CASSPPLAEQYF
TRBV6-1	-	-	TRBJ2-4	TGTGTCAGCAGTGAAGCCCCCGTTTTGGGACATTGGTACTTC	CVSSEAPVLGHWYF
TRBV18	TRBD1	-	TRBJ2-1	TGTGCCAGCTCAGAACCGGGACAGGGGGCCAATGAGCAGTTCTTC	CASSEPGQGANEQFF
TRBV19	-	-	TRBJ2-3	TGTGCCAGTAGTCCTGGGTCCGCGGAGGATACGCAGTATTTT	CASSPGSAEDTQYF
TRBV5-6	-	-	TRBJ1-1	TGTGCCAGCAGCATGGGGGGCCCAAGCACTGAAGCTTTCTTT	CASSMGGPSTEAFF
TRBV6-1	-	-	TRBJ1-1	TGTGCCAGCAGTGACGGGAGATACTTGTACACTGAAGCTTTCTTT	CASSDGRYLYTEAFF
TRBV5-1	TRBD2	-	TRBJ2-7	TGCGCCAGCAGCGTGGGGACTAGCGGGTACGAGCAGTACTTC	CASSVGTSGYEQYF
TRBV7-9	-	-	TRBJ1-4	TGTGCCAGCAGCATCTCCGGAGCGGGTGAAAAACTGTTTTTT	CASSISGAGEKLFF
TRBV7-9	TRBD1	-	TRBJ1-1	TGTGCCAGCAGCTCCACCGGGACAGGGTTTGTGGGAAACACTGAAGCTTTCTTT	CASSSTGTGFVGNTEAFF
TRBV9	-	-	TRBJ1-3	TGTGCCAGCAGCGACGACAGAAACTCTGGAAACACCATATATTTT	CASSDDRNSGNTIYF
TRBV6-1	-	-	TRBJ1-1	TGTGCCAGCAAGGAGGCCTCGAACACTGAAGCTTTCTTT	CASKEASNTEAFF
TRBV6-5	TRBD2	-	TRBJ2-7	TGTGCCAGCAGTTCTTTAGCGGGGGCCTCCTACGAGCAGTACTTC	CASSSLAGASYEQYF
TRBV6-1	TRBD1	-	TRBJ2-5	TGTGCCAGCAGCCGGGACAGAAAAGAGACCCAGTACTTC	CASSRDRKETQYF
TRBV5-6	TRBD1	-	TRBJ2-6	TGTGCCAGCAGCGCGTACAGGGGATCTGGGGCCGACGTCCTGACTTTC	CASSAYRGSGADVLTF